The next 16 T cell receptor beta chains were all read from a single sample in a study of blood T cell repertoires in COVID-19. Method: immunoSEQ multiplex PCR; TCRdb's copy keeps in-frame clones and lacks some. The data show roughly 150,000 clones, with about 87% seen just once and 44% held by the top ten. The sequenced sample consisted of peripheral blood. The receptor set was obtained from a human donor in a cohort sampled during active COVID-19.

The V and J genes are TRBV5-6 and TRBJ1-2; D not certain. The CDR3 contains 14 residues. V lost 4 bases, J lost 2 bases, and 12 bases lay in between. Per germline, CDR1 SGHDT and CDR2 YYEEEE. CDR3: CASSGPAGNYGYTF. The CDR3 DNA reads as TGTGCCAGCAGCGGCCCGGCGGGGAACTATGGCTACACCTTC.

The chain couples TRBV5-1 to TRBJ2-3, with D perhaps TRBD2 (6 bases). The CDR3 consists of 14 residues. V was shortened by 0 bases and J by 4 bases, with 9 bases between the two germline ends. In germline, CDR1 is SGHRS, CDR2 YFSETQ. The CDR3 coding sequence is TGCGCCAGCAGCTTGGCAGCGGGTTCAGATACGCAGTATTTT. Its protein product is CASSLAAGSDTQYF. Full variable domain (missing parts from reference TRBV5-1 and TRBJ2-3): KAGVTQTPRYLIKTRGQQVTLSCSPISGHRSVSWYQQTPGQGLQFLFEYFSETQRNKGNFPGRFSGRQFSNSRSEMNVSTLELGDSALYLCASSLAAGSDTQYFGPGTRLTVL.

This chain links TRBV6-6 with TRBJ2-2; 10 bases are shared with TRBD1. Germline loops: CDR1 MNHNY, CDR2 SVGAGI (reference sequence). V shed 10 bases, J shed 5 bases, and the junction held 10 bases outside the gene matches. CDR3 length equals 15 residues. CDR3 in amino acids: CATFPGTGVTGELFF. The CDR3 region has the DNA TGTGCCACCTTCCCAGGGACAGGGGTTACCGGGGAGCTGTTTTTT.

The rearrangement uses TRBV7-3 and TRBJ2-1, with 8 bases fitting TRBD2. J lost 8 bases, V lost 7 bases, and 7 bases had no gene match. The CDR3 sequence is 13 residues long. CDR1 and CDR2 from the germline V gene are SGHTA and FQGTGA. CDR3 protein: CASTSGGRDEQFF. CDR3 DNA: TGTGCCAGCACCTCGGGGGGGCGGGATGAGCAGTTCTTC.

V gene TRBV7-2 combines with J gene TRBJ2-1, with 8 bases aligning to TRBD2. Germline CDR1 SGHTA, CDR2 FQGNSA. J gave up 6 bases and V 2 bases, and 6 bases lay outside the gene matches. This CDR3 is built from 15 residues. As DNA, the CDR3 is TGTGCCAGCAGCTTACAAGCGGGAGTCCCCAATGAGCAGTTCTTC. It translates to CASSLQAGVPNEQFF.

V usage is TRBV24-1 and J usage is TRBJ2-3; D is unresolved. The CDR3 is 18 residues long. Germline V lookup: CDR1 KGHDR, CDR2 SFDVKD. Trimming stripped 8 bases from V and 7 bases from J, with 30 bases between. The CDR3 is CATKASLLRTTPAYTQYF. As DNA, the CDR3 is TGTGCCACCAAGGCGTCTTTACTAAGAACCACACCGGCTTATACGCAGTATTTT.

V is TRBV7-9 and J is TRBJ1-5; 10 bases fit TRBD1. Per germline, CDR1 SEHNR and CDR2 FQNEAQ (reference sequence). The CDR3 runs 14 residues. The ends lost 10 bases at V and 5 bases at J; junction bases unmatched: 8. Here the CDR3 reads CATSRDRGDQPQHF. CDR3 bases: TGTGCCACCTCCCGGGACAGGGGCGATCAGCCCCAGCATTTT.

The V and J genes are TRBV19 and TRBJ1-1, with TRBD1 identical over 7 bases. CDR1 LNHDA and CDR2 SQIVND come from the germline V gene (reference sequence). Germline trimming cut 7 bases from V and 4 bases from J; bases unmatched to any gene: 15. This CDR3 spans 16 amino acids. The CDR3 DNA is TGTGCCAGTACCCTATACTCACAGGGGAAGAGCACTGAAGCTTTCTTT. This gives the protein CASTLYSQGKSTEAFF.

This clone was seen a few times. The CDR3 nucleotides read TGTGCCATCAGTAGCGTCGGGACAGGGGCTCGCACCGGGGAGCTGTTTTTT. The encoded protein is CAISSVGTGARTGELFF. The V call is TRBV10-3, the J call TRBJ2-2, with 10 bases that match TRBD1. The CDR3 length is 17 residues. Germline CDR1 and CDR2: ENHRY and SYGVKD. The trim removed 5 bases at V and 4 bases at J, leaving 10 bases unmatched.

V and J are TRBV7-8 and TRBJ2-2; 9 nucleotides match TRBD1. J was trimmed by 8 bases and V by 5 bases; bases with no gene match: 9. Germline V CDR1 and CDR2: SGHVS, FQNEAQ. The CDR3 consists of 15 residues. CDR3 nucleotides: TGTGCCAGCAGCGAGTTACAGGGGGCCAGGGGGGAGCTGTTTTTT. It specifies CASSELQGARGELFF.

The rearrangement links TRBV3-1 (or the pseudogene TRBV3-2) to TRBJ1-5, with D possibly being TRBD1 (5 bases). V shed 3 bases and J shed 2 bases, with 14 bases lying between them. The CDR3 length is 16 residues. Germline CDR1 is LGHDT and CDR2 is YNNKEL (reference sequence). The CDR3 protein is CASSHSAGKRNQPQHF. DNA of the CDR3: TGTGCCAGCAGCCACAGCGCAGGGAAGCGCAATCAGCCCCAGCATTTT.

Here the CDR3 DNA reads TGTGCCAGCAGCTTAGGTATGAACACTGAAGCTTTCTTT. This codes for CASSLGMNTEAFF. The chain links TRBV7-9 to TRBJ1-1; D gene uncertain. The CDR3 is 13 amino acids. Trimming took off 1 base at V and 0 bases at J, with 3 bases between the two ends. Per the germline V gene, CDR1 is SEHNR and CDR2 is FQNEAQ (reference sequence). The whole variable domain, remainder taken from reference TRBV7-9 and TRBJ1-1, is DTGVSQNPRHKITKRGQNVTFRCDPISEHNRLYWYRQTLGQGPEFLTYFQNEAQLEKSRLLSDRFSAERPKGSFSTLEIQRTEQGDSAMYLCASSLGMNTEAFFGQGTRLTVV.

The J gene is TRBJ2-2, the V gene TRBV7-8; D perhaps matches TRBD1 (6 bases). The CDR3 is 13 residues long. Deletions cut 6 bases from V and 5 bases from J, with 10 bases between. Germline lookup yields CDR1 SGHVS and CDR2 FQNEAQ. The CDR3 loop reads CASRSRGTGELFF. In DNA form, the CDR3 reads TGTGCCAGCAGGTCCAGGGGTACCGGGGAGCTGTTTTTT.

This clone has just one count. This chain links TRBV7-9 with TRBJ2-7; D uncertain. CDR3 length: 14 amino acids. Trimming stripped 2 bases from V and 4 bases from J, with 12 bases between. CDR1 is SEHNR and CDR2 is FQNEAQ in the germline V gene (reference sequence). The CDR3 sequence: CASSLMGPRYEQYF. The CDR3 bases are TGTGCCAGCAGCTTAATGGGCCCCAGGTACGAGCAGTACTTC. Full variable domain (rest looked up from reference TRBV7-9 and TRBJ2-7): DTGVSQNPRHKITKRGQNVTFRCDPISEHNRLYWYRQTLGQGPEFLTYFQNEAQLEKSRLLSDRFSAERPKGSFSTLEIQRTEQGDSAMYLCASSLMGPRYEQYFGPGTRLTVT.

The chain recombines TRBV7-2 with TRBJ1-6, with D unclear. CDR3 length: 13 amino acids. CDR1 is SGHTA and CDR2 is FQGNSA in the germline V gene. Trimming pared 4 bases from V and 11 bases from J, leaving 12 bases between. CDR3: CASSSTPLPPLHF. CDR3 sequence (DNA): TGTGCCAGCAGCTCAACTCCCTTGCCACCCCTCCACTTT.

The DNA of the CDR3 is TGTGCCAGCAGGCCACCAGGGGTCAATGAGCAGTTCTTC. This encodes CASRPPGVNEQFF. The V and J genes are TRBV6-5 and TRBJ2-1; tentatively, D is TRBD1 (6 bases). Trimming removed 6 bases from V and 6 bases from J, with 12 bases in between. This CDR3 is 13 amino acids long. Germline CDR1 and CDR2: MNHEY and SVGAGI.